This T cell receptor (beta chain) was captured in a study of T cell repertoires and HLA-DP antigens. Untouched CD4+ T cells were bead-isolated at about 98% purity. This CDR3 region has 13 residues. The V gene lost 2 bases and the J gene lost 8 bases, with 10 bases spanning the gap. Germline lookup yields CDR1 SGHTA and CDR2 FQGNSA. Primers targeted 54 TRBV and 13 TRBJ segments. Produced via immunoSEQ multiplex PCR; TCRdb's table is partial and in-frame only. The sample has around 100,000 clones, 92% seen once; the top ten hold over 0.25%. Regarding this clone: Its antigen is currently unknown.

Sequencing was done on a sample of CD4+ T cells from PBMCs. The source of this sequence is a woman aged 18-29 years in good health and CMV-seronegative. The chain joins TRBV7-2 to TRBJ2-1, with D unresolved. This CDR3 reads CASSLKYGDEQFF. In DNA, the CDR3 is TGTGCCAGCAGCTTAAAATATGGTGATGAGCAGTTCTTC. Using reference TRBV7-2 and TRBJ2-1 for the parts outside the CDR3, the full variable domain is GAGVSQSPSNKVTEKGKDVELRCDPISGHTALYWYRQSLGQGLEFLIYFQGNSAPDKSGLPSDRFSAERTGGSVSTLTIQRTQQEDSAVYLCASSLKYGDEQFFGPGTRLTVL.